The clone carrying this T cell receptor beta chain was counted once. Its antigen remains unidentified. The data were obtained in a study of beta chain features in type 1 diabetes. Study-wide context: Sorted cells examined across all samples numbered 100 million to 140 million. General observations from the study: With patients and controls alike, PCR might favor shorter templates to an equal degree. When Type 1 diabetes patients were examined, their TCRB CDR3s proved moderately but significantly shorter in all four CD4+ subsets.

From germline, CDR1 is SGHDT and CDR2 YYEEEE. The CDR3 is made up of 13 amino acids. Between the trimmed V and J ends, which lost 4 bases and 6 bases, there was a span of 14 bases. Sorting with CD45RO/CCR7/CD25/CD127/CD95/CD27 yielded naive, central memory, regulatory and stem-like memory CD4+ cells. Since all of the isolated RNA was reverse transcribed, expressed TCRB transcripts were what got sequenced. The table came from immunoSEQ multiplex PCR; TCRdb's copy has only in-frame clones and leaves some out. Here the sample spans more than 350,000 clones, over 9.5% being singletons. The sequenced sample consisted of naive CD4+ T cells from blood. The chain links TRBV5-6 to TRBJ2-7; no clear D gene. This sequence was found in a woman between 18 and 29 years old in good health. The CDR3 loop is CASSHYRVREQYV. CDR3 sequence (DNA): TGTGCCAGCAGCCACTATAGGGTACGCGAGCAGTACGTC.